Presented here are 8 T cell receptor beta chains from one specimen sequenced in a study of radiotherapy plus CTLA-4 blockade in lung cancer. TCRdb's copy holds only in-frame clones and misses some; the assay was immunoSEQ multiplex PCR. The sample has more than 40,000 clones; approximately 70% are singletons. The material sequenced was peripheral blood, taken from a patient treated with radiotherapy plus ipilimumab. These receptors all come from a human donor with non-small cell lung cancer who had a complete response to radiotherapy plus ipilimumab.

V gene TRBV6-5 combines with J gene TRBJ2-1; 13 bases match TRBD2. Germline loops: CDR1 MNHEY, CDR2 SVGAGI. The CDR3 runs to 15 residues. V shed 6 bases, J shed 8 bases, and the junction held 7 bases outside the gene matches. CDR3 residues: CASRRLAGGRHEQFF. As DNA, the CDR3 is TGTGCCAGCAGGCGACTAGCGGGGGGACGCCATGAGCAGTTCTTC.

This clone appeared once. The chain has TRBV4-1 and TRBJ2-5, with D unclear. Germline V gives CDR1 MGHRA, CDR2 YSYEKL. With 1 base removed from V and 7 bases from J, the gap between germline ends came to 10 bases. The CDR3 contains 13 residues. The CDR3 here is CASSQVRQLTQYF. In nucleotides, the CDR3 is TGCGCCAGCAGCCAAGTCAGGCAGTTGACCCAGTACTTC.

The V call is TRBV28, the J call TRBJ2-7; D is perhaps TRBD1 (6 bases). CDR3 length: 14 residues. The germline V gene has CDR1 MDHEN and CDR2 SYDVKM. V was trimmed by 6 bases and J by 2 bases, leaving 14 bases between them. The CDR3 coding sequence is TGTGCCAGCAGGCAAACAGGGCCCCCCTACGAGCAGTACTTC. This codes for CASRQTGPPYEQYF.

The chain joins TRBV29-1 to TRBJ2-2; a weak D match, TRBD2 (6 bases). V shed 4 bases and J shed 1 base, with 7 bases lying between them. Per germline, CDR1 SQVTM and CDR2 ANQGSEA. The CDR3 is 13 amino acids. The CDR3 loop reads CSVVGGNTGELFF. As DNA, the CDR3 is TGCAGCGTTGTCGGGGGGAACACCGGGGAGCTGTTTTTT.

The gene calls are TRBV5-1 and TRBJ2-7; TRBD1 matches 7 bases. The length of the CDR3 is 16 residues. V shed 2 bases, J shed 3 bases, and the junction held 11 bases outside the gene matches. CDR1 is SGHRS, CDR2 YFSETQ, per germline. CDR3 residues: CASSFESPGQSYEQYF. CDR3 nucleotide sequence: TGCGCCAGCAGCTTCGAAAGCCCGGGACAGAGCTACGAGCAGTACTTC.

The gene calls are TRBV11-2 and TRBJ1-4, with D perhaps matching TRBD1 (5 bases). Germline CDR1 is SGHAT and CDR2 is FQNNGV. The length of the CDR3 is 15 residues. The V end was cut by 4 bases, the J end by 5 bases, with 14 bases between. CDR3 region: CASSSGRQINEKLFF. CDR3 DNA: TGTGCCAGCAGCTCAGGGCGACAGATAAATGAAAAACTGTTTTTT. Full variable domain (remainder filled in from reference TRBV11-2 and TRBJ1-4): EAGVAQSPRYKIIEKRQSVAFWCNPISGHATLYWYQQILGQGPKLLIQFQNNGVVDDSQLPKDRFSAERLKGVDSTLKIQPAKLEDSAVYLCASSSGRQINEKLFFGSGTQLSVL.

CDR3 region: CASSAVSASSYNEQFF. The CDR3 DNA follows: TGTGCCAGCAGTGCTGTGAGCGCCTCCTCCTACAATGAGCAGTTCTTC. The chain uses TRBV25-1 and TRBJ2-1; D unclear. The CDR3 runs to 16 residues. The ends were cut back, 4 bases at V and 0 bases at J, with 13 bases in the middle. Germline V gene sequence: CDR1 MGHDK, CDR2 SYGVNS.

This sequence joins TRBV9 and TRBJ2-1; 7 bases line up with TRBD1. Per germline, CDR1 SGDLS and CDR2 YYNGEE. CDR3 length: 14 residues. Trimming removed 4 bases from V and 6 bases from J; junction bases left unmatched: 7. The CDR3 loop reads CASSTPGQFNEQFF. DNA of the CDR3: TGTGCCAGCAGCACGCCGGGACAGTTCAATGAGCAGTTCTTC. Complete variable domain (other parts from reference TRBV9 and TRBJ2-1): DSGVTQTPKHLITATGQRVTLRCSPRSGDLSVYWYQQSLDQGLQFLIQYYNGEERAKGNILERFSAQQFPDLHSELNLSSLELGDSALYFCASSTPGQFNEQFFGPGTRLTVL.